This passage covers 21 T cell receptor beta chains from one sample sequenced in a study of T-cell memory formation after mild COVID-19. In TCRdb, the 5' RACE reads were re-called with MiXCR into one record per CDR3 protein. The profile shows some 190,000 distinct CDR3 sequences, around 20% of them singletons. What was sequenced was PBMCs or a T cell subset sorted from them (not recorded which). The receptor source for this set is an adult woman who had mild COVID-19 (a few samples of this study predate the infection). Cell type and time point are not known.

This clonotype was recorded a few times. The chain joins TRBV7-9 to TRBJ1-3; 7 bases are shared with TRBD1. This CDR3 is 13 amino acids long. Looked up from germline, CDR1 is SEHNR and CDR2 is FQNEAQ (reference sequence). The V gene end was trimmed by 5 bases and the J gene end by 7 bases; junction bases not matched to a gene: 5. This CDR3 is CASSPSGGNTIYF. For the CDR3, the DNA is TGTGCCAGCAGCCCCTCAGGGGGGAACACCATATATTTT.

The chain couples TRBV5-4 to TRBJ2-1; D is possibly TRBD1 (6 bases). From germline, CDR1 is SGHNT and CDR2 YYREEE (reference sequence). Deletions cut 1 base from V and 2 bases from J, with 10 bases between. This CDR3 has 15 amino acids. As DNA, the CDR3 is TGTGCCAGCAGCTTGTCGACAGGTACCTACAATGAGCAGTTCTTC. Translating it yields CASSLSTGTYNEQFF.

This clonotype was detected a few times. This CDR3 reads CASSLGANSYNEQFF. For the CDR3, the DNA is TGTGCCAGCAGTTTAGGGGCTAACTCCTACAATGAGCAGTTCTTC. The chain links TRBV27 to TRBJ2-1; possible D gene TRBD1, 5 bases. The CDR3 is 15 amino acids. CDR1 MNHEY and CDR2 SMNVEV come from the germline V gene (reference sequence). V gave up 2 bases and J gave up 0 bases, with 8 bases separating them.

This chain connects TRBV30 to TRBJ1-3, with D perhaps TRBD1 (5 bases). This CDR3 contains 16 residues. Trimming removed 2 bases from V and 1 base from J, with 15 bases in between. Germline CDR1 and CDR2: GTSNPN and SVGIG (reference sequence). CDR3 nucleotides: TGTGCCTGGAGTTCTCAGGGAGGAGGGTCTGGAAACACCATATATTTT. Its protein product is CAWSSQGGGSGNTIYF.

The V and J genes are TRBV7-2 and TRBJ2-1; D remains unclear. V was clipped by 4 bases and J by 3 bases, with 10 bases between them. There are 14 residues in the CDR3. The V gene's germline CDR1 is SGHTA and CDR2 FQGNSA. The CDR3 loop is CASSSTYVYNEQFF. CDR3 nucleotides: TGTGCCAGCAGCTCCACGTACGTCTACAATGAGCAGTTCTTC.

In its sample, this clonotype was seen a few times. The chain combines TRBV7-2 with TRBJ2-3, with D uncertain. Germline V gives CDR1 SGHTA, CDR2 FQGNSA. CDR3 length: 15 amino acids. The V and J ends lost 1 base and 1 base respectively, with 9 bases between them. CDR3 bases: TGTGCCAGCAGCTTAGGATCTGCGGGCACAGATACGCAGTATTTT. This sequence encodes CASSLGSAGTDTQYF.

The chain is built from TRBV30 and TRBJ2-2; no definite D call. V was cut by 0 bases and J by 8 bases, with 10 bases left in between. This CDR3 spans 13 amino acids. The germline CDR1 and CDR2 sequences are GTSNPN and SVGIG (reference sequence). Here the CDR3 reads CAWSVRLSGELFF. CDR3 nucleotide sequence: TGTGCCTGGAGTGTACGATTGTCGGGGGAGCTGTTTTTT.

This chain uses TRBV10-3 with TRBJ2-7; 10 nucleotides align to TRBD2. This CDR3 has 13 residues. The germline V gene has CDR1 ENHRY and CDR2 SYGVKD. Trimming took 5 bases from V and 5 from J; bases not matched to a gene: 3. Here the CDR3 reads CAISIAGGHEQYF. The CDR3, as DNA: TGTGCCATCAGTATAGCGGGAGGCCACGAGCAGTACTTC.

This chain uses TRBV7-2 with TRBJ2-1, with D possibly being TRBD2 (6 bases). V was clipped by 4 bases and J by 7 bases, with 20 bases between them. The CDR3 is 16 amino acids. The V gene's germline CDR1 is SGHTA and CDR2 FQGNSA. The CDR3: CASSSRGTQGRNEQFF. The CDR3 DNA is TGTGCCAGCAGCTCAAGAGGGACCCAAGGGAGGAATGAGCAGTTCTTC. Filled out from reference TRBV7-2 and TRBJ2-1, the complete variable domain reads GAGVSQSPSNKVTEKGKDVELRCDPISGHTALYWYRQSLGQGLEFLIYFQGNSAPDKSGLPSDRFSAERTGGSVSTLTIQRTQQEDSAVYLCASSSRGTQGRNEQFFGPGTRLTVL.

Only a few counts were recorded for this clonotype. The rearrangement joins TRBV7-2 to TRBJ2-5, with TRBD2 as a possible D gene (6 bases). CDR3 length: 20 residues. Germline CDR1 and CDR2: SGHTA and FQGNSA. V gave up 4 bases and J gave up 1 base, with 28 bases separating them. As DNA, the CDR3 is TGTGCCAGCAGCTCCTGGATGGGACTCGGGGGTGGCGGGCCCCAAGAGACCCAGTACTTC. Translated: CASSSWMGLGGGGPQETQYF.

This chain connects TRBV29-1 to TRBJ1-4; D unresolved. This CDR3 has 15 residues. Trimming took off 1 base at V and 7 bases at J, with 16 bases between the two ends. The V gene's germline CDR1 is SQVTM and CDR2 ANQGSEA. The CDR3 spells CSVEAGIPWGEKLFF. The CDR3 DNA reads as TGCAGCGTTGAAGCGGGAATACCGTGGGGTGAAAAACTGTTTTTT.

In this sample, this clonotype turned up a few times. The rearrangement links TRBV18 to TRBJ1-2; no reliable D call. V was shortened by 3 bases and J by 7 bases, with 18 bases between the two germline ends. CDR1 is KGHSH, CDR2 LQKENI, per germline. The CDR3 has 15 amino acids. The CDR3, as DNA: TGTGCCAGCTCACCCGGAACCCTCGTCACGGGTGGCTACACCTTC. This codes for CASSPGTLVTGGYTF.

This clonotype showed up just a few times. The genes are TRBV9 and TRBJ2-7; perhaps TRBD2 as D (6 bases). The CDR3 extends over 13 amino acids. Germline loops: CDR1 SGDLS, CDR2 YYNGEE. V was cut by 3 bases and J by 6 bases, with 13 bases left in between. CDR3 residues: CASSGGLPGEQYF. CDR3 coding DNA: TGTGCCAGCAGCGGGGGACTCCCTGGCGAGCAGTACTTC.

The chain uses TRBV5-1 and TRBJ2-3, with a possible D match to TRBD2 (5 bases). The length of the CDR3 is 14 residues. The V gene's germline CDR1 is SGHRS and CDR2 YFSETQ. V lost 2 bases to trimming and J lost 4 bases, with 11 bases between them. CDR3 protein: CASSFSTRADTQYF. CDR3 nucleotide sequence: TGCGCCAGCAGCTTTTCTACGAGGGCAGATACGCAGTATTTT.

This clonotype was detected only once. This chain joins TRBV12-3 or TRBV12-4 and TRBJ1-2, with D possibly TRBD1 on 5 matching bases. The V end lost 4 bases, the J end lost 7 bases, and 13 bases lay between the germline ends. The CDR3 spans 13 residues. The CDR3 bases are TGTGCCAGCAGTTCGCCCCCCAGGGCTGGCTACACCTTC. It yields the protein CASSSPPRAGYTF.

This clonotype showed up just a few times. The chain has TRBV5-1 and TRBJ1-1, with TRBD1 matching 11 bases. The V segment lost 4 bases and the J segment 1 base; nucleotides outside the gene matches: 6. This CDR3 comprises 16 residues. The germline V gene has CDR1 SGHRS and CDR2 YFSETQ. The DNA of the CDR3 is TGCGCCAGCAGCCCGGGACAGGGGGTCTCGAACACTGAAGCTTTCTTT. Translated, it gives CASSPGQGVSNTEAFF.

The V call is TRBV20-1, the J call TRBJ1-2; TRBD1 aligns across 7 bases. V shed 0 bases and J 5 bases; nucleotides not matched to a gene: 6. This CDR3 comprises 14 residues. Germline CDR1 and CDR2: DFQATT and SNEGSKA (reference sequence). The CDR3 DNA is TGCAGTGCTAGAGACCTTACAGGGGAGTATGGCTACACCTTC. It specifies CSARDLTGEYGYTF.

A single count supports this clonotype. V gene TRBV18 combines with J gene TRBJ1-1, with D unresolved. Deletions cut 3 bases from V and 4 bases from J, with 18 bases between. This CDR3 region has 16 residues. Germline loops: CDR1 KGHSH, CDR2 LQKENI. CDR3 nucleotides: TGTGCCAGCTCACCGAATATTGACGGGCGGGGCACTGAAGCTTTCTTT. Its protein product is CASSPNIDGRGTEAFF. The variable domain in full, with the rest retrieved from reference TRBV18 and TRBJ1-1, is NAGVMQNPRHLVRRRGQEARLRCSPMKGHSHVYWYRQLPEEGLKFMVYLQKENIIDESGMPKERFSAEFPKEGPSILRIQQVVRGDSAAYFCASSPNIDGRGTEAFFGQGTRLTVV.

This clonotype was seen only a few times. This chain links TRBV5-6 with TRBJ2-3, with D perhaps TRBD2 (5 bases). The V gene lost 4 bases and the J gene lost 4 bases, with 13 bases spanning the gap. The CDR3 is 14 residues long. In germline, CDR1 is SGHDT, CDR2 YYEEEE. CDR3 sequence reads: CASSLEIGADTQYF. Here the CDR3 DNA reads TGTGCCAGCAGCCTGGAGATCGGGGCAGATACGCAGTATTTT.

V and J are TRBV6-2 or TRBV6-3 and TRBJ2-2, with 12 positions matching TRBD2. This CDR3 comprises 16 residues. Per the germline V gene, CDR1 is MNHEY and CDR2 is SVGEGT. J was trimmed by 4 bases and V by 6 bases; bases with no gene match: 6. The CDR3, as DNA: TGTGCCAGCAGACCACCTAGCGGGAGGGCCACCGGGGAGCTGTTTTTT. Its protein is CASRPPSGRATGELFF.

The chain combines TRBV5-6 with TRBJ2-7; 7 nucleotides align to TRBD1. V was clipped by 4 bases and J by 4 bases; unmatched bases: 11. Per germline, CDR1 SGHDT and CDR2 YYEEEE. CDR3 size: 15 residues. The CDR3: CASSADRDIEYEQYF. CDR3 DNA sequence: TGTGCCAGCAGCGCAGACAGGGATATAGAGTACGAGCAGTACTTC.